Below are 3 T cell receptor beta chains sequenced from a single sample in a study of OX40 agonist ivuxolimab in advanced cancers. Method: immunoSEQ multiplex PCR; TCRdb's copy keeps in-frame clones and lacks some. In the table there are about 40,000 clones, around 85% of which are singletons. This material consisted of CD4+ or CD8+ T cells sorted from blood, taken in a trial of the OX40 agonist ivuxolimab. Receptor source: an adult with an advanced solid tumor such as melanoma, head and neck, liver or kidney cancer.

Of note for this clone: At one end, the junction sequence differs from germline, possibly due to a read error. The rearrangement uses TRBV29-1 and TRBJ2-5; D is unclear. The germline gives CDR1 SQVTM, CDR2 ANQGSEA. CDR3 length: 12 residues. The DNA for the CDR3 is TGCAGCGTTGAGAGTACGGAAGAGATCCAGTACTTC. Protein: CSVESTEEIQYF.

The gene calls are TRBV19 and TRBJ1-2; TRBD1 matches 7 bases. The CDR3 contains 15 residues. Trimming removed 5 bases from V and 0 bases from J; junction bases left unmatched: 6. Germline CDR1 reads LNHDA; CDR2 reads SQIVND (reference sequence). The CDR3 here is CASSVKTGTNYGYTF. DNA of the CDR3: TGTGCCAGTAGTGTCAAGACAGGGACTAACTATGGCTACACCTTC.

This clone was detected once. This chain links TRBV7-8 with TRBJ2-7; D could derive from TRBD1 or TRBD2 (5 bases each). Germline CDR1 reads SGHVS; CDR2 reads FQNEAQ. The V and J ends lost 6 bases and 4 bases respectively, with 16 bases between them. The CDR3 runs 14 residues. DNA of the CDR3: TGTGCCAGCAGGCCCTCGGTGGGACCATACGAGCAGTACTTC. It codes for CASRPSVGPYEQYF.